These 2 T cell receptor beta chains originate from one sample sequenced in a study of T cells expressing NK-cell markers. TCRdb reanalyzed the 5' RACE reads, giving one entry per CDR3 protein sequence and no DNA. The listing records 500,000 to 700,000 distinct CDR3 sequences. Sequencing used blood T cells: a sorted CD56 or NKG2C T cell subset, CD4+ or CD8+ T cells, or bulk PBMC T cells (not recorded which). The receptors derive from a man younger than 35 in good health.

The chain combines TRBV10-1 with TRBJ2-5. The CDR3 contains 14 residues. The germline V gene has CDR1 WNHNN and CDR2 SYGVQD (reference sequence). CDR3 protein: CASSEDRLEETQYF.

The genes are TRBV30 and TRBJ2-7; there is no DNA to check the TCRdb D call of TRBD2. This CDR3 is 13 amino acids long. CDR1 and CDR2 (germline): GTSNPN, SVGIG (reference sequence). This chain's CDR3 is CAWSGGRTYEQYF.